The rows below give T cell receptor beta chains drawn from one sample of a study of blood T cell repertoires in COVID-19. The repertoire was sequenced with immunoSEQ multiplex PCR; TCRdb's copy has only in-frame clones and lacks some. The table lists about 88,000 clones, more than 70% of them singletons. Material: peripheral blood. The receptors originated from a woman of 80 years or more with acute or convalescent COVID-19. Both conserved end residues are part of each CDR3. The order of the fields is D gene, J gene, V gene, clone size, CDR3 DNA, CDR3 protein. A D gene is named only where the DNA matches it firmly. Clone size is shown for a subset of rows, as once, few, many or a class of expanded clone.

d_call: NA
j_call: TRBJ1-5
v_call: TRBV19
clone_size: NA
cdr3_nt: TGTGCCACCCGAGACAGGAAAGCACAGCCCCAGCATTTT
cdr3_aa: CATRDRKAQPQHF

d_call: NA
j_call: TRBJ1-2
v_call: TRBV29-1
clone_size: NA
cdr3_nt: TGCAGCGTTGAAGCGGGGTCAGGGAGGGAGGACTATGGCTACACCTTC
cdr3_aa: CSVEAGSGREDYGYTF

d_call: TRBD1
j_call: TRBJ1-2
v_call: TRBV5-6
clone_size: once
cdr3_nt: TGTGCCAGCAGCTTGTTGGACAGGCCGCAAGGCTACACCTTC
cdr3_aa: CASSLLDRPQGYTF

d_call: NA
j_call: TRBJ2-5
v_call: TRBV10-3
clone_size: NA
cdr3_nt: TGTGCCATCAGTGAGTACTCTAGGAATCAAGAGACCCAGTACTTC
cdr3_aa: CAISEYSRNQETQYF

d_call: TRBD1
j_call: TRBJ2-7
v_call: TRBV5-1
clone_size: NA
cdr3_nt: TGCGCCACTCGGCTGGGACAGGGCTACGAGCAGTACTTC
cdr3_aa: CATRLGQGYEQYF

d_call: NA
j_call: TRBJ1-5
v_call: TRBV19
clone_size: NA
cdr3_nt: TGTGCCAGTAGTTTCAATTTGGCAGGGCTTCAGCCCCAGCATTTT
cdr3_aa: CASSFNLAGLQPQHF

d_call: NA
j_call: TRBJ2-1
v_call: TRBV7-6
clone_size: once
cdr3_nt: TGTGCCAGCAGCTTATTCCCCACAGGGTCGTCGGTCTACAATGAGCAGTTCTTC
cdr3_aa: CASSLFPTGSSVYNEQFF

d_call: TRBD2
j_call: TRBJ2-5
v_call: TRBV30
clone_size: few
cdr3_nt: TGTGCCTGCCCCGGACTAGCGGAGGAGACCCAGTACTTC
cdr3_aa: CACPGLAEETQYF

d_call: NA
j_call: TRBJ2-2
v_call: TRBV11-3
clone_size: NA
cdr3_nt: TGTGCCAGCAGGGTCGTATCAGGGGTTATCGGGGAGCTGTTTTTT
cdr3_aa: CASRVVSGVIGELFF

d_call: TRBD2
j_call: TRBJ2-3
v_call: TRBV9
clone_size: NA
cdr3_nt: TGTGCCAGCAGCGTTTTAGCGGGGGACACAGATACGCAGTATTTT
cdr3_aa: CASSVLAGDTDTQYF

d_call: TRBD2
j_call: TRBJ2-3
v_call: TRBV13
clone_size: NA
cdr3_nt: TGTGCCAGCACAATACTAGCGGGAGTTCGCACCGCAGTGTATTTT
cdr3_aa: CASTILAGVRTAVYF

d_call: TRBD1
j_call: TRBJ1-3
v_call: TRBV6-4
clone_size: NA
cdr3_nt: TGTGCCAGCAGGGACGGGACAGGGTCCTTTAGCTCTGGAAACACCATATATTTT
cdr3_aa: CASRDGTGSFSSGNTIYF

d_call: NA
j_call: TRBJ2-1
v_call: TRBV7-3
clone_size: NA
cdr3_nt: TGTGCCAGCAGCCTATCAGGGTCGAGGCACAATGAGCAGTTCTTC
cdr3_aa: CASSLSGSRHNEQFF

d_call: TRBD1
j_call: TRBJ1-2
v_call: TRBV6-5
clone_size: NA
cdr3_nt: TGTGCCAGCAGTTACTCGGGACAGGTTGACTATGGCTACACCTTC
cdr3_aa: CASSYSGQVDYGYTF

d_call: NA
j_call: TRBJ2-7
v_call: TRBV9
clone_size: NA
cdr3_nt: TGTGCCAGCAGCGTAGGATGGCGGTACGAGCAGTACTTC
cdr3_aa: CASSVGWRYEQYF

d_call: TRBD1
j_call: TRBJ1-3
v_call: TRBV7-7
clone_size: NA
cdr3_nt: TGTGCTAGCAGCGTCGGACAGGGGAACACCATATATTTT
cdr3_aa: CASSVGQGNTIYF

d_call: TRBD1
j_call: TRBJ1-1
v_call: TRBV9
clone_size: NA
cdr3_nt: TGTGCCAGCAGCGGACGGACAGGGGGAATATCGGCGAACACTGAAGCTTTCTTT
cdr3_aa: CASSGRTGGISANTEAFF

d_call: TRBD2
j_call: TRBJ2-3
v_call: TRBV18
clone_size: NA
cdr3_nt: TGTGCCAGCTCACCCAACCCAACTAGCGGGAGGCTGGGAGGTACGCAGTATTTT
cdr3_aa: CASSPNPTSGRLGGTQYF

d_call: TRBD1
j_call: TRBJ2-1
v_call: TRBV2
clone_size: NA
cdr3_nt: TGTGCCAGCAGACAACAGGGGGATGAGCAGTTCTTC
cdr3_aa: CASRQQGDEQFF

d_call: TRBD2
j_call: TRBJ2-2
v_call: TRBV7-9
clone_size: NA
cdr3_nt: TGTGCCAGCAGCCTGGGACTAGCGGGAGGACCGAGCACCGGGGAGCTGTTTTTT
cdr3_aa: CASSLGLAGGPSTGELFF

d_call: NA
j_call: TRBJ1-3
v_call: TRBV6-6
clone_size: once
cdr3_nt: TGTGCCAGCAGTGGAGGGGAGACTGGAAACACCATATATTTT
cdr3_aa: CASSGGETGNTIYF

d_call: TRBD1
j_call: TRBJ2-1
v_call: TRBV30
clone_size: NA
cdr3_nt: TGTGCCTGGAGACAGGGGACCTACAATGAGCAGTTCTTC
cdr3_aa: CAWRQGTYNEQFF

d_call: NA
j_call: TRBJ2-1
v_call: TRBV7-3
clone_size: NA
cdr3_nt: TGTGCCAGCAGCTTAACGTCACTTTACAATGAGCAGTTCTTC
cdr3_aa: CASSLTSLYNEQFF

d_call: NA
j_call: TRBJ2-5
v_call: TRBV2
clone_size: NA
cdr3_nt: TGTGCCAGCAGCGTAGCGGTGGTGGAAGAGACCCAGTACTTC
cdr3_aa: CASSVAVVEETQYF

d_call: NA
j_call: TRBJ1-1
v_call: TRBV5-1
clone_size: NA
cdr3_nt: TGCGCCAGCAGCGAAACAGGGATCACTGAAGCTTTCTTT
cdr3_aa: CASSETGITEAFF

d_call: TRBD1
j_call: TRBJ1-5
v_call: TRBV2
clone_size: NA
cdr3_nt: TGTGCCAGCAGGGCAACAGGGGCCCCTGGGGGGAATCAGCCCCAGCATTTT
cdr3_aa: CASRATGAPGGNQPQHF

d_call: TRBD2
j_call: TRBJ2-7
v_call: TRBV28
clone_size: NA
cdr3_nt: TGTGCCAGCAGTCTCACCGGGACTAGCGGGATGTCCGGGGGCTCCTACGAGCAGTACTTC
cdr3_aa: CASSLTGTSGMSGGSYEQYF

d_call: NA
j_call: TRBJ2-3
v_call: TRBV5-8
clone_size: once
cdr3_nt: TGTGCCAGCAGCTTATTCGGAGGGATCACAGATACGCAGTATTTT
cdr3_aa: CASSLFGGITDTQYF

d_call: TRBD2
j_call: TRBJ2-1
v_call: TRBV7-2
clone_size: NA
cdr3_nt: TGTGCCAGCAGGGGTGGTATAGCGGGAGGCTCCCATGAGCAGTTCTTC
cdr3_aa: CASRGGIAGGSHEQFF

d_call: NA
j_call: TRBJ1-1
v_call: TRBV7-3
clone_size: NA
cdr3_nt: TGTGCCAGCAGCCGGACAGTGAACACTGAAGCTTTCTTT
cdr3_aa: CASSRTVNTEAFF

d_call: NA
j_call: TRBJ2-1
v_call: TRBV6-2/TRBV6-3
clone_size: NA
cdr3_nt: TGTGCCAGCAGTTACTTAGCGGAGGGCCAGGACAATGAGCAGTTCTTC
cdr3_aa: CASSYLAEGQDNEQFF

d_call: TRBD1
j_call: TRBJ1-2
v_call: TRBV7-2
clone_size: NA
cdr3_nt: TGTGCCAGCGGGGGGACAGGGTACGCGAACTATGGCTACACCTTC
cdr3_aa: CASGGTGYANYGYTF

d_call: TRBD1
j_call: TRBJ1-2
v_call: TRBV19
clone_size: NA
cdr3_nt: TGTGCCAGTAGTAGGACAGGTTCGGACTATGGCTACACCTTC
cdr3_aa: CASSRTGSDYGYTF

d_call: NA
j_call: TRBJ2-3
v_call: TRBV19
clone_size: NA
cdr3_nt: TGTGCGACAGCGTTCACAGATACGCAGTATTTT
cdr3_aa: CATAFTDTQYF

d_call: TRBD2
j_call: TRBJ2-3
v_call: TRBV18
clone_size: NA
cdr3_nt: TGTGCCAGCTCACCATTGTCAGCGCTAGCGGGTACGGATACGCAGTATTTT
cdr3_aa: CASSPLSALAGTDTQYF

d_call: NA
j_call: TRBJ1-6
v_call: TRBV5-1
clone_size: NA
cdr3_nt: TGCGCCAGCAGCTTGGAAACAGTTAGGGGTCAATCACCCCTCCACTTT
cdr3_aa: CASSLETVRGQSPLHF

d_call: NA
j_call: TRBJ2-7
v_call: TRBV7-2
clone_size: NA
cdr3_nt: TGTGCCAGCAGCTTCTACGGGGGTGAGCAGTACTTC
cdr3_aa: CASSFYGGEQYF

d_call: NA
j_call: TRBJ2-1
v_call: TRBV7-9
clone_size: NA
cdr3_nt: TGTGCCAGCAGCGAGACGACTGGGGCGTCCTACAATGAGCAGTTCTTC
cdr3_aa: CASSETTGASYNEQFF

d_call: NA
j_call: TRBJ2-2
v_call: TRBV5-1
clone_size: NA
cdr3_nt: TGCGCCAGCAGCTTGGGGGGTGCGGGCACCGGGGAGCTGTTTTTT
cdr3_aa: CASSLGGAGTGELFF

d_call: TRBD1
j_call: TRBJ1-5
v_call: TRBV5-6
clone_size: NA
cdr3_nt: TGTGCCAGCTGCCACGGGACAGACCGTAGCAATCAGCCCCAGCATTTT
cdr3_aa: CASCHGTDRSNQPQHF

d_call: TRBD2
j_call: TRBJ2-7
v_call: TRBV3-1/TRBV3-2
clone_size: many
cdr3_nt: TGTGCCAGCAGCCAAGAGGTAGCGGGGGACTACGAGCAGTACTTC
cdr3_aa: CASSQEVAGDYEQYF

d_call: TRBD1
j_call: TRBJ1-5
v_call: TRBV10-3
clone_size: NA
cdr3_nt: TGTGCCATCAGTGACAGGGGGATCGGTCAGCCCCAGCATTTT
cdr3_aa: CAISDRGIGQPQHF

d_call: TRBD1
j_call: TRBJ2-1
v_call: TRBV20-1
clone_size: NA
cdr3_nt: TGCAGTGCTAGTCGGGACAGGGGCCACAATGAGCAGTTCTTC
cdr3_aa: CSASRDRGHNEQFF

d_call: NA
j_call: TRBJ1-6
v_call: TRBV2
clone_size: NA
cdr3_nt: TGTGCCAGCAGTGAAGGCAGGGTGAATTCACCCCTCCACTTT
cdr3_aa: CASSEGRVNSPLHF

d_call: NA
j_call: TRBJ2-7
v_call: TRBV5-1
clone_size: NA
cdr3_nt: TGCGCCAGTCGGGACAACTCCTACGAGCAGTACTTC
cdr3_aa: CASRDNSYEQYF

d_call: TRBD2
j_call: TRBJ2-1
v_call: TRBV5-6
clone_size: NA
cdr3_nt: TGTGCCAGCAGCCAGGTTTCGACTAGCGGGAGTTCCTACAATGAGCAGTTCTTC
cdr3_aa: CASSQVSTSGSSYNEQFF

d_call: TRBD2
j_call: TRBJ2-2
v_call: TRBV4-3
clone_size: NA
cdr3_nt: TGCGCCAGCAGCCAAGGACCCGGGGGGGCGAACACCGGGGAGCTGTTTTTT
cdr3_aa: CASSQGPGGANTGELFF